Shown below are 5 T cell receptor beta chains from a single sample sequenced in a study of T cell changes during pregnancy in multiple sclerosis. Some clones are missing from TCRdb's copy, which holds only in-frame ones; the method was immunoSEQ multiplex PCR. Of 42,000 or so clones listed, 90% to 95% are singletons. The material sequenced was CD8+ T cells from peripheral blood mononuclear cells, taken in the third trimester of pregnancy. The receptors shown here come from a female donor with multiple sclerosis, enrolled in a pregnancy study.

The V gene is TRBV9, the J gene TRBJ2-7, with a weak D call TRBD1 (6 bases). Germline V gene sequence: CDR1 SGDLS, CDR2 YYNGEE. Deletions cut 0 bases from V and 2 bases from J, with 9 bases between. The CDR3 spans 14 residues. The DNA of the CDR3 is TGTGCCAGCAGCGTAGCTCAGGGGCCCTACGAGCAGTACTTC. Its protein product is CASSVAQGPYEQYF.

The chain recombines TRBV29-1 with TRBJ2-2, with D unclear. The V gene lost 5 bases and the J gene lost 11 bases, with 18 bases spanning the gap. The CDR3 sequence is 13 residues long. Germline CDR1 is SQVTM and CDR2 is ANQGSEA. The CDR3 sequence is CSVRWVGLEELFF. For the CDR3, the DNA is TGCAGCGTTAGATGGGTGGGCCTTGAAGAGCTGTTTTTT.

This clone is deemed medium-sized. V gene TRBV11-3 combines with J gene TRBJ2-7; TRBD2 is a possible D gene (6 bases). This CDR3 is 15 amino acids long. With 5 bases removed from V and 5 bases from J, the gap between germline ends came to 19 bases. Germline lookup yields CDR1 SGHNT and CDR2 YENEEA. CDR3 coding DNA: TGTGCCAGCAGCCCACCGGGGGTATTGTGCCACGAGCAGTACTTC. Protein sequence: CASSPPGVLCHEQYF.

The V and J genes are TRBV9 and TRBJ2-7, with 14 bases fitting TRBD2. The V segment lost 6 bases and the J segment 6 bases; nucleotides outside the gene matches: 5. Germline assignment: CDR1 SGDLS and CDR2 YYNGEE. The CDR3 consists of 14 residues. CDR3 DNA: TGTGCCAGCACGGGACTAGCGGGAGAAAGCGAGCAGTACTTC. Protein sequence: CASTGLAGESEQYF.

This chain uses TRBV13 with TRBJ2-7; D is perhaps TRBD2 (6 bases). CDR1 is PRHDT, CDR2 FYEKMQ, per germline (reference sequence). This CDR3 has 17 residues. The V gene lost 2 bases and the J gene lost 1 base, with 18 bases spanning the gap. The DNA of the CDR3 is TGTGCCAGCAGCTTAACTCTCGGCGGGATTTCATCCTACGAGCAGTACTTC. Translating gives CASSLTLGGISSYEQYF.